These T cell receptor beta chains were read from a single sample in a study of CD8 T cells in Susac syndrome. MiXCR, run by TCRdb on the immunoSEQ multiplex PCR reads, gives a single entry per CDR3 protein. The sample contains about 300,000 distinct CDR3 sequences, 85% of which appear only once. Source material: CD8+ T cells from PBMCs. The receptors stem from a human donor with multiple sclerosis. Each CDR3 is given without its conserved first and last residue.

>TRBV9|TRBJ2-7
ASSVGPAGSPREQY
>TRBV4-3|TRBJ2-7
ASSQAPLAGGYEQY
>TRBV7-6|TRBJ2-5
ASSLYRQTQY
>TRBV10-2|TRBJ1-1
ASSDPGGDTEAF
>TRBV5-1|TRBJ1-2
ASSSHQRGTGYGYT
>TRBV10-3|TRBJ2-7
AISEGYEQY
>TRBV2|TRBJ2-1
ASSEVGDGREGPAYNEQF
>TRBV6-5|TRBJ1-5
ASSYLAGQPQH
>TRBV7-8|TRBJ2-1
ASSFFGVSTSGRLGEQF
>TRBV29-1|TRBJ2-1
SVTPGLALGDGQF
>TRBV7-2|TRBJ1-4
ASSRTPGTGEKLF
>TRBV5-4|TRBJ2-7
ASSTGQGNGYEQY
>TRBV11-2|TRBJ2-2
ASSITQGADTGELF
>TRBV4-3|TRBJ2-3
ASSQYAGIFTDTQY
>TRBV20-1|TRBJ1-2
SARDRWDIVLNYGYT
>TRBV20-1|TRBJ2-1
SARPGLAGGVYNEQF
>TRBV28|TRBJ2-1
ASSSEDRGSSYNEQF
>TRBV30|TRBJ1-5
AWSITDEPQH
>TRBV13|TRBJ2-7
ASSSQLGQSYEQY
>TRBV7-9|TRBJ2-7
ASSFSGNYEQY
>TRBV24-1|TRBJ2-2
ATSEAYTGELF
>TRBV4-1|TRBJ2-7
ASSQDQGGINSYEQY
>TRBV25-1|TRBJ2-7
ASSGITYEQY
>TRBV7-9|TRBJ2-7
ASSFFGTGLYEQY
>TRBV6-5|TRBJ2-2
ASSYSTGLSGGELF
>TRBV4-1|TRBJ2-7
ASSQVSTGPYEQY
>TRBV7-9|TRBJ2-7
ASSATAYEQY
>TRBV5-4|TRBJ1-5
ASSLVPQVNQPQH
>TRBV29-1|TRBJ2-1
SVSGLAGGEQF
>TRBV12-3/TRBV12-4|TRBJ1-2
ASSLGVVGHGLYGYT
>TRBV7-2|TRBJ2-7
ASSNPSEGYEQY
>TRBV11-2|TRBJ2-1
ASSSEGWGDEQF
>TRBV30|TRBJ2-6
AWLWAPGATSGANVLT
>TRBV4-3|TRBJ1-2
ASSQVLATNYGYT
>TRBV6-2/TRBV6-3|TRBJ2-7
ASGMGYEQY
>TRBV7-9|TRBJ2-4
ASSEIATGPWGY
>TRBV4-3|TRBJ1-1
ASSQDKGQSASPEAF
>TRBV19|TRBJ2-3
ASSVRTGGSDTQY
>TRBV27|TRBJ2-7
ASSLLGQGYEQY
>TRBV12-3/TRBV12-4|TRBJ1-4
ASSSRGGRLGEKLF